These 31 T cell receptor beta chains were all obtained from the same sample, sequenced in a study of control samples from healthy donors and cancer patients. Clones were read by immunoSEQ multiplex PCR, and TCRdb kept only the in-frame ones, dropping some. The sample carries around 170,000 clones, approximately 94% recorded once. Sequencing was done on a sample of blood. These receptors came from a man aged 25 to 40 in good health.

This chain connects TRBV6-1 to TRBJ1-3; D unresolved. Germline V gives CDR1 MNHNS, CDR2 SASEGT. This CDR3 is built from 17 residues. With 0 bases removed from V and 0 bases from J, the gap between germline ends came to 12 bases. As DNA, the CDR3 is TGTGCCAGCAGTGAAGCGCGGATTATGAGCTCTGGAAACACCATATATTTT. This sequence encodes CASSEARIMSSGNTIYF.

The CDR3 is CASRLDQASTDTQYF. The DNA for the CDR3 is TGTGCCAGCAGACTGGACCAGGCCAGCACAGATACGCAGTATTTT. The J gene is TRBJ2-3, the V gene TRBV13; no definite D call. Trimming took off 6 bases at V and 0 bases at J, with 13 bases between the two ends. Per germline, CDR1 PRHDT and CDR2 FYEKMQ (reference sequence). This CDR3 is 15 amino acids long.

This chain connects TRBV3-1 (or the pseudogene TRBV3-2) to TRBJ1-4, with D tentatively TRBD1 (6 bases). CDR1 LGHDT and CDR2 YNNKEL come from the germline V gene (reference sequence). This CDR3 has 14 residues. V was cut by 3 bases and J by 8 bases, with 13 bases left in between. CDR3 DNA: TGTGCCAGCAGCCACACCCGACAGGCCGAAAAACTGTTTTTT. Amino acid sequence: CASSHTRQAEKLFF.

The chain joins TRBV7-8 to TRBJ1-2, with D hard to call. The CDR3 has 13 residues. Trimming removed 5 bases from V and 6 bases from J, with 13 bases in between. Germline lookup yields CDR1 SGHVS and CDR2 FQNEAQ. The CDR3 bases are TGTGCCAGCAGCCGGAGGACGGATAATGGCTACACCTTC. Translating gives CASSRRTDNGYTF.

The chain combines TRBV5-6 with TRBJ2-2; 10 bases agree with TRBD1. The CDR3 consists of 17 residues. Germline CDR1 SGHDT, CDR2 YYEEEE. J was trimmed by 3 bases and V by 4 bases; bases with no gene match: 9. CDR3 DNA sequence: TGTGCCAGCAGCGCCCGGGACAGGGGCCTTTACACCGGGGAGCTGTTTTTT. Translating gives CASSARDRGLYTGELFF.

CDR3 nucleotide sequence: TGTGCCAGCAGCTTGGGGGCGTCGAGCGTTTTCCAGGCGAACTATGGCTACACCTTC. Protein: CASSLGASSVFQANYGYTF. The V gene is TRBV5-6, the J gene TRBJ1-2; D is unclear. Germline lookup yields CDR1 SGHDT and CDR2 YYEEEE. The CDR3 covers 19 residues. Trimming took off 0 bases at V and 2 bases at J, with 23 bases between the two ends. Full variable domain (outside the CDR3, taken from reference TRBV5-6 and TRBJ1-2): DAGVTQSPTHLIKTRGQQVTLRCSPKSGHDTVSWYQQALGQGPQFIFQYYEEEERQRGNFPDRFSGHQFPNYSSELNVNALLLGDSALYLCASSLGASSVFQANYGYTFGSGTRLTVV.

This clone was observed a few times. This chain links TRBV30 with TRBJ2-7; a possible D gene is TRBD1 (7 bases). V lost 5 bases and J lost 5, with 13 bases in between. The CDR3 covers 12 residues. The germline V gene encodes CDR1 GTSNPN and CDR2 SVGIG (reference sequence). The CDR3: CAWGGGPNEQYF. In DNA, the CDR3 is TGTGCCTGGGGAGGGGGCCCCAACGAGCAGTACTTC.

V usage is TRBV2 and J usage is TRBJ2-1; 10 bases are a match to TRBD2. Germline V lookup: CDR1 SNHLY, CDR2 FYNNEI. V lost 6 bases to trimming and J lost 8 bases; unmatched junction nucleotides: 13. This CDR3 is 16 amino acids long. The CDR3 region is CASRLGGSGRDDEQFF. In nucleotides, the CDR3 is TGTGCCAGCAGGCTTGGGGGCAGCGGGAGGGACGATGAGCAGTTCTTC.

The chain links TRBV5-6 to TRBJ2-5, with 11 bases lining up with TRBD2. Trimming at V came to 4 bases and at J to 1 base, leaving 3 bases not matched to a gene. Germline V lookup: CDR1 SGHDT, CDR2 YYEEEE. The CDR3 has 15 residues. The CDR3 DNA is TGTGCCAGCAGCCGCGGACTAGCGGGCCAAGAGACCCAGTACTTC. Protein: CASSRGLAGQETQYF.

This clone was seen a single time. This chain uses TRBV27 with TRBJ1-2; TRBD1 is a possible D gene (5 bases). Trimming left V 4 bases short and J 3 bases short, with 9 bases between. Germline CDR1 MNHEY, CDR2 SMNVEV (reference sequence). The length of the CDR3 is 13 residues. CDR3: CASSYGTDYGYTF. In DNA form, the CDR3 reads TGTGCCAGCAGTTACGGGACCGACTATGGCTACACCTTC.

The V gene is TRBV5-4, the J gene TRBJ2-5; 12 bases align to TRBD2. The junction had 0 bases not matched to a gene; V was cut back by 4 bases and J by 2 bases. The CDR3 sequence is 14 residues long. Germline assignment: CDR1 SGHNT and CDR2 YYREEE (reference sequence). For the CDR3, the DNA is TGTGCCAGCAGCGGACTAGCGGGGCAAGAGACCCAGTACTTC. Amino acids: CASSGLAGQETQYF. Full variable domain (missing parts from reference TRBV5-4 and TRBJ2-5): ETGVTQSPTHLIKTRGQQVTLRCSSQSGHNTVSWYQQALGQGPQFIFQYYREEENGRGNFPPRFSGLQFPNYSSELNVNALELDDSALYLCASSGLAGQETQYFGPGTRLLVL.

This CDR3 is CAISESLDTDTQYF. The DNA of the CDR3 is TGTGCCATCAGTGAGTCCTTGGACACAGATACGCAGTATTTT. The chain employs TRBV10-3 and TRBJ2-3; D call uncertain. The germline CDR1 and CDR2 sequences are ENHRY and SYGVKD. V lost 0 bases to trimming and J lost 2 bases, with 6 bases between them. This CDR3 is 14 amino acids long.

This chain connects TRBV11-3 to TRBJ2-1; D assignment may be TRBD1 or TRBD2 (5 bases each). Between the trimmed V and J ends, which lost 0 bases and 5 bases, there was a span of 20 bases. Germline assignment: CDR1 SGHNT and CDR2 YENEEA. The CDR3 sequence is 18 residues long. The CDR3 spells CASSLDHERDPDNNEQFF. In DNA form, the CDR3 reads TGTGCCAGCAGCTTAGATCATGAACGGGACCCAGACAACAATGAGCAGTTCTTC.

Concerning this clone: In the same sample, other DNA sequences code for this CDR3. The chain has TRBV19 and TRBJ2-1, with D maybe TRBD1 (5 bases). Germline lookup yields CDR1 LNHDA and CDR2 SQIVND (reference sequence). The ends were cut back, 3 bases at V and 13 bases at J, with 10 bases in the middle. The CDR3 loop spans 11 amino acids. The CDR3 nucleotides are TGTGCCAGTAGTATGGGGCTCATCCAGTTCTTC. This codes for CASSMGLIQFF.

The V call is TRBV15, the J call TRBJ2-1, with 10 bases that match TRBD2. V shed 0 bases and J 7 bases; nucleotides not matched to a gene: 9. CDR1 LNHNV and CDR2 YYDKDF come from the germline V gene (reference sequence). The CDR3 consists of 17 residues. The CDR3 protein is CATSRDRVAGGLNEQFF. The CDR3 nucleotides read TGTGCCACCAGCAGAGATAGGGTAGCGGGGGGCCTGAATGAGCAGTTCTTC.

The chain recombines TRBV3-1 (or the pseudogene TRBV3-2) with TRBJ2-5; D not certain. The CDR3 runs 19 residues. V was cut by 0 bases and J by 2 bases, with 22 bases left in between. The V gene's germline CDR1 is LGHDT and CDR2 YNNKEL (reference sequence). The CDR3 sequence: CASSQDPWALFNKQETQYF. CDR3 nucleotides: TGTGCCAGCAGCCAAGATCCATGGGCCCTCTTTAATAAGCAAGAGACCCAGTACTTC.

In DNA, the CDR3 is TGCGCCAGCAGCCAAGATCGAACCAATAATGAAAAACTGTTTTTT. Amino acids: CASSQDRTNNEKLFF. The chain joins TRBV4-1 to TRBJ1-4; D gene uncertain. This CDR3 is 15 amino acids long. Germline V gene lookup returns CDR1 MGHRA and CDR2 YSYEKL. V lost 0 bases to trimming and J lost 4 bases, with 9 bases between them.

This clone was counted only a few times. This chain joins TRBV7-2 and TRBJ2-7; D call uncertain. V lost 4 bases and J 4 bases, leaving 11 bases between the germline ends. There are 13 residues in the CDR3. CDR1 SGHTA and CDR2 FQGNSA come from the germline V gene. The DNA for the CDR3 is TGTGCCAGCAGCTACCTGGTGGGTTACGAGCAGTACTTC. Translation gives CASSYLVGYEQYF.

The J gene is TRBJ1-2, the V gene TRBV29-1; no clear D. The CDR3 extends over 13 amino acids. Trimming removed 4 bases at V and 2 bases at J, with 11 bases between. Germline V CDR1 and CDR2: SQVTM, ANQGSEA. CDR3 bases: TGCAGCGTTGTTGACGAACCAAACTATGGCTACACCTTC. Translation: CSVVDEPNYGYTF.

CDR3 sequence reads: CAIRDSAMNTEAFF. The CDR3 nucleotides are TGTGCCATCCGGGACAGTGCCATGAACACTGAAGCTTTCTTT. The chain joins TRBV19 to TRBJ1-1; 7 bases align to TRBD1. CDR3 size: 14 residues. V shed 10 bases and J 0 bases; nucleotides not matched to a gene: 8. CDR1 is LNHDA and CDR2 is SQIVND in the germline V gene (reference sequence).

The V call is TRBV3-1 (or the pseudogene TRBV3-2), the J call TRBJ1-1; no reliable D call. Germline assignment: CDR1 LGHDT and CDR2 YNNKEL (reference sequence). This CDR3 has 16 residues. V lost 1 base and J lost 1, with 13 bases in between. The CDR3 region is CASSQALNRRNTEAFF. CDR3 DNA sequence: TGTGCCAGCAGCCAAGCCTTGAATAGGAGGAACACTGAAGCTTTCTTT.

The chain combines TRBV5-1 with TRBJ1-3, with no clear D. V lost 0 bases, J lost 2 bases, and 6 bases lay in between. There are 14 residues in the CDR3. CDR1 and CDR2 from the germline V gene are SGHRS and YFSETQ. The DNA for the CDR3 is TGCGCCAGCAGCTTGGGTCCAGCTGGAAACACCATATATTTT. Residues: CASSLGPAGNTIYF. Variable domain in full (rest from reference TRBV5-1 and TRBJ1-3): KAGVTQTPRYLIKTRGQQVTLSCSPISGHRSVSWYQQTPGQGLQFLFEYFSETQRNKGNFPGRFSGRQFSNSRSEMNVSTLELGDSALYLCASSLGPAGNTIYFGEGSWLTVV.

The sample holds a few counts of this clone. The CDR3 loop is CASSQEDRSYEQYF. CDR3 coding DNA: TGTGCCAGCAGCCAAGAGGACAGGAGCTACGAGCAGTACTTC. This chain joins TRBV3-1 (or the pseudogene TRBV3-2) and TRBJ2-7; TRBD1 matches 7 bases. Germline assignment: CDR1 LGHDT and CDR2 YNNKEL (reference sequence). The CDR3 extends over 14 amino acids. Germline trimming cut 0 bases from V and 3 bases from J; bases unmatched to any gene: 2.

The chain couples TRBV11-2 to TRBJ2-7; 9 nucleotides align to TRBD1. V was pared by 10 bases and J by 6 bases, with 4 bases of the junction left unmatched. Germline CDR1 and CDR2: SGHAT and FQNNGV. The CDR3 is made up of 11 amino acids. For the CDR3, the DNA is TGTGCCAACAGGGGGCAATCCGAGCAGTACTTC. Translating gives CANRGQSEQYF.

The genes are TRBV21-1 and TRBJ1-5. TRBV21-1 counts as a pseudogene. This CDR3 contains 14 residues. Here the CDR3 reads CASSRGASNQPQHF. As DNA, the CDR3 is TGTGCCAGCAGCAGAGGGGCTAGCAATCAGCCCCAGCATTTT.

The chain carries TRBV29-1 and TRBJ2-1; tentatively, D is TRBD1 or TRBD2 (5 bases each). Germline V gene data show CDR1 as SQVTM and CDR2 as ANQGSEA. CDR3 length: 13 amino acids. V lost 2 bases, J lost 3 bases, and 8 bases lay in between. The CDR3 sequence: CSVEQGVYNEQFF. In nucleotides, the CDR3 is TGCAGCGTTGAACAGGGAGTCTACAATGAGCAGTTCTTC.

The CDR3 region has the DNA TGTGCCACCCGCCCTTGGGTAGGCGACGAGCAGTACTTC. It specifies CATRPWVGDEQYF. J is TRBJ2-7 and V is TRBV27, with D unresolved. The CDR3 is 13 amino acids. Deletions cut 10 bases from V and 5 bases from J, with 18 bases between. Germline V gives CDR1 MNHEY, CDR2 SMNVEV (reference sequence).

J is TRBJ2-7 and V is TRBV6-2 or TRBV6-3; 10 positions match TRBD2. CDR1 and CDR2 (germline): MNHEY, SVGEGT. V shed 6 bases, J shed 2 bases, and the junction held 4 bases outside the gene matches. CDR3 size: 14 residues. CDR3 protein: CASSWTSGPYEQYF. As DNA, the CDR3 is TGTGCCAGCAGCTGGACTAGCGGACCCTACGAGCAGTACTTC.

The J gene is TRBJ1-1, the V gene TRBV6-6; D might be TRBD1 (5 bases). Trimming removed 6 bases at V and 0 bases at J, with 11 bases between. CDR3 size: 14 residues. Germline loops: CDR1 MNHNY, CDR2 SVGAGI (reference sequence). CDR3 nucleotide sequence: TGTGCCAGCAGGGACCGAGGGGTGAACACTGAAGCTTTCTTT. Translating it yields CASRDRGVNTEAFF.

The rearrangement uses TRBV7-2 and TRBJ1-6, with D perhaps TRBD1 (6 bases). CDR3 length: 13 amino acids. V dropped 6 bases and J dropped 8 bases, with 11 bases sitting between them. Germline CDR1 and CDR2: SGHTA and FQGNSA. The CDR3 nucleotides read TGTGCCAGCAGACCTTACAGGGATTCACCCCTCCACTTT. This codes for CASRPYRDSPLHF.

The V call is TRBV3-1 (or the pseudogene TRBV3-2), the J call TRBJ2-1; D uncertain. Trimming pared 1 base from V and 6 bases from J, leaving 7 bases between. From germline, CDR1 is LGHDT and CDR2 YNNKEL (reference sequence). There are 13 residues in the CDR3. The CDR3 DNA is TGTGCCAGCAGCCAAGGGATCCCCAATGAGCAGTTCTTC. It is translated as CASSQGIPNEQFF.